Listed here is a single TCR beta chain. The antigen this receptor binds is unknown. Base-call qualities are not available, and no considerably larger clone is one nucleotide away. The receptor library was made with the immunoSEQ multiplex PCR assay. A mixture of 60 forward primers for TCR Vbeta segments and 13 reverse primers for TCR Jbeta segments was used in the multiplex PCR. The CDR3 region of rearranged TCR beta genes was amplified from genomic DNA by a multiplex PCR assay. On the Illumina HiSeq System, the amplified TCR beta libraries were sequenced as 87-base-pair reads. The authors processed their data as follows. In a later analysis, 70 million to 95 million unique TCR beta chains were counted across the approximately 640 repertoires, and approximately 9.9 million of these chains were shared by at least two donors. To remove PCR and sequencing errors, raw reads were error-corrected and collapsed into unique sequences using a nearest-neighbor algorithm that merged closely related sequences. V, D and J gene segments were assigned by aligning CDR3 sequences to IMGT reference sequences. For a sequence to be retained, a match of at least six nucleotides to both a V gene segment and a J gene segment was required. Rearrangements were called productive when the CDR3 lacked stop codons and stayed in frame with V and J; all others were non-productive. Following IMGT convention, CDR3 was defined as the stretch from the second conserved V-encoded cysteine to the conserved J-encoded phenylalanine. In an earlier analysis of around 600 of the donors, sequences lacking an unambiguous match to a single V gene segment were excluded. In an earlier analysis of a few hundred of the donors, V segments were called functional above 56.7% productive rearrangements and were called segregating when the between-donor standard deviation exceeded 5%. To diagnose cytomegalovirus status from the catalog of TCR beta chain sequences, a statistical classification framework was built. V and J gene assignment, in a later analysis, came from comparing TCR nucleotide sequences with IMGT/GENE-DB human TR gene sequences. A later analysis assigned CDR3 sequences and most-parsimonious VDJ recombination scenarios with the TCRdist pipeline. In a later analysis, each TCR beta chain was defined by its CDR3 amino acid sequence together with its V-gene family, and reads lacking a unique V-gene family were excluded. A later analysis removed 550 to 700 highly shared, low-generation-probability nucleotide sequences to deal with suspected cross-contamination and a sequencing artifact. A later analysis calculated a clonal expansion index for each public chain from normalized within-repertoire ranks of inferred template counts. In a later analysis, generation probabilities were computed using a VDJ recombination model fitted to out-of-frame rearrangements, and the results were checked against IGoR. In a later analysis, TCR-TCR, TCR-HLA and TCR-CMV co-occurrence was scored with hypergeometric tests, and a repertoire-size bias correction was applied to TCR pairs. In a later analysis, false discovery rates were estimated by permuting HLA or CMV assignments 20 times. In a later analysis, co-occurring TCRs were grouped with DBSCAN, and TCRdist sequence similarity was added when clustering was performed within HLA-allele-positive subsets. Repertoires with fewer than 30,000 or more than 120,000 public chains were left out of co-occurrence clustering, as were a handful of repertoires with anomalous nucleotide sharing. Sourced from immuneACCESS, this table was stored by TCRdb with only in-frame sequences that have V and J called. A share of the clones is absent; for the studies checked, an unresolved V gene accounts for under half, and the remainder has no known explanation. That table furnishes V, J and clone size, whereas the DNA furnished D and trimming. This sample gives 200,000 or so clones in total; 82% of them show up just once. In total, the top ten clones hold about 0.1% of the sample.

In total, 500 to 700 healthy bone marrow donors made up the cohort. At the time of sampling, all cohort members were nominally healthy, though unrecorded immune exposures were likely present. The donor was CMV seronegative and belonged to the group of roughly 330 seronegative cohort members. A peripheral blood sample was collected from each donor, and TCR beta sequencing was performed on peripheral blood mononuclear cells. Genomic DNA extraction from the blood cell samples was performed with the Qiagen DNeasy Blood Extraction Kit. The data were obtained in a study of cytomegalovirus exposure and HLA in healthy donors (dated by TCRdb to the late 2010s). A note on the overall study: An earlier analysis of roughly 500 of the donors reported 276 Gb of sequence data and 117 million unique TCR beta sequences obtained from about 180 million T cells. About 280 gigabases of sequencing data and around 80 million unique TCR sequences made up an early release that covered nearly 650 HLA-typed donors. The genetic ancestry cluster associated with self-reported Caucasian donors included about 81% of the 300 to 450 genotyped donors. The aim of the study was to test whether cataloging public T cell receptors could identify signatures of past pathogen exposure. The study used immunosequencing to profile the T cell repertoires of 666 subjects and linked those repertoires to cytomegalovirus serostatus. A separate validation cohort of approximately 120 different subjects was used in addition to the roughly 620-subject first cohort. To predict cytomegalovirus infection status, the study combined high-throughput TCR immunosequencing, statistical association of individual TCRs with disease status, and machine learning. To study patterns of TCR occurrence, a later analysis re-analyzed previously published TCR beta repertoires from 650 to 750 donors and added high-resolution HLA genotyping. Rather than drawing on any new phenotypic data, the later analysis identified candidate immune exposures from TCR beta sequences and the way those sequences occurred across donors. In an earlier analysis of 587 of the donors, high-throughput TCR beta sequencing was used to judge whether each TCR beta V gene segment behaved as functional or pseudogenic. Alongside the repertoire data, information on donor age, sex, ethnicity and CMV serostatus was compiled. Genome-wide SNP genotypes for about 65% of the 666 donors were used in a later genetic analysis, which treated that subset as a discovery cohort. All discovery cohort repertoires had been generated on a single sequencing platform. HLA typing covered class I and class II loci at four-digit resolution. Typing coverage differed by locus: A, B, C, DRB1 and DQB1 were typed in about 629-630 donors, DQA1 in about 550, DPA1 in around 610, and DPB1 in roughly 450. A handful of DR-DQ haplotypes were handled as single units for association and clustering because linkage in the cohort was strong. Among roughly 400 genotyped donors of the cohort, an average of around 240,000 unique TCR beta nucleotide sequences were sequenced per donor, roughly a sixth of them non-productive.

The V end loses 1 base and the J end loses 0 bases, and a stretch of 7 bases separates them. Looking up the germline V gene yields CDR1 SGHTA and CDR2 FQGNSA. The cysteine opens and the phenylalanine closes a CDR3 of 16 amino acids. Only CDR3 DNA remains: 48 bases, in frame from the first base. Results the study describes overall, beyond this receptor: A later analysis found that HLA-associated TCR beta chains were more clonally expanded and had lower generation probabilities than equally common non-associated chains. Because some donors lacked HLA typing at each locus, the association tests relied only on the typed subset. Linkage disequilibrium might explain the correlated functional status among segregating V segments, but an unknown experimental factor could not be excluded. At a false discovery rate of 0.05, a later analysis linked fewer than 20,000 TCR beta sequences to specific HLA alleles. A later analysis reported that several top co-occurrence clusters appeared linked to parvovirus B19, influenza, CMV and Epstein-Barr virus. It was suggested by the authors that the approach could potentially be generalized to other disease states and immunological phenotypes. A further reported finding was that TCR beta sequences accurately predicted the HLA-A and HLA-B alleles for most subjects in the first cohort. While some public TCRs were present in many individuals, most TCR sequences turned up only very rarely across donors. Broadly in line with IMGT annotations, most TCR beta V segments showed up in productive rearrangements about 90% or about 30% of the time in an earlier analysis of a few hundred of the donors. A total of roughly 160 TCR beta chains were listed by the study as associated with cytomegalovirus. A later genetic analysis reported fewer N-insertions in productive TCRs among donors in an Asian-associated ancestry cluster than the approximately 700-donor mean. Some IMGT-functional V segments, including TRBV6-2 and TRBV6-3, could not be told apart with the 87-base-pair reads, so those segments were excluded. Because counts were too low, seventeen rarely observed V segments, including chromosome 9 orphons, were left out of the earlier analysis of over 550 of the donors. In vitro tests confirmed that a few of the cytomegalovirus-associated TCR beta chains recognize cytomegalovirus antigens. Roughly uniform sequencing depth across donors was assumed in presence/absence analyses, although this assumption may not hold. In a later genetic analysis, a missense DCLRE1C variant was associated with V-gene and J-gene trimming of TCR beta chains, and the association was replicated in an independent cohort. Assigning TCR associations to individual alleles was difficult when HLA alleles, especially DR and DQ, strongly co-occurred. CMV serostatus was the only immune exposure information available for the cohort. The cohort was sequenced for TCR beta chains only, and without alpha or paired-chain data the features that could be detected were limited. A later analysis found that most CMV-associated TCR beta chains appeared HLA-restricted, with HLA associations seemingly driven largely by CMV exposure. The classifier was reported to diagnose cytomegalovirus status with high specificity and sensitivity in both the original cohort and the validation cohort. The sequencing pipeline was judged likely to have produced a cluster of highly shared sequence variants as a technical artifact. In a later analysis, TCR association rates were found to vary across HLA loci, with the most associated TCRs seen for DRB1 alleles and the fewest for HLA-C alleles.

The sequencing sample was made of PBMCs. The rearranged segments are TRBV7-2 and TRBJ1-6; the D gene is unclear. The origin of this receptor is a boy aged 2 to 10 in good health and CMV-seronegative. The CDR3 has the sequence CASSLGGSSYNSPLHF. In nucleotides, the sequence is TGTGCCAGCAGCTTAGGCGGGAGCTCCTATAATTCACCCCTCCACTTT.